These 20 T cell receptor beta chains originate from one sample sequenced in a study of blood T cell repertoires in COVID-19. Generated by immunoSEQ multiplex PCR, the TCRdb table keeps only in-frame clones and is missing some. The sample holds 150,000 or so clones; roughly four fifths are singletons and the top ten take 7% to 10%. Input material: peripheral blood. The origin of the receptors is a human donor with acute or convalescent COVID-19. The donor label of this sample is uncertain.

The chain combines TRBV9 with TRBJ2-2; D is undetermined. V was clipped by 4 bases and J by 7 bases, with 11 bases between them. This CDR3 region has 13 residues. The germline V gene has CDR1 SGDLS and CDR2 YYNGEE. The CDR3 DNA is TGTGCCAGCAGCACCCGACTCGGCGGGGAGCTGTTTTTT. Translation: CASSTRLGGELFF.

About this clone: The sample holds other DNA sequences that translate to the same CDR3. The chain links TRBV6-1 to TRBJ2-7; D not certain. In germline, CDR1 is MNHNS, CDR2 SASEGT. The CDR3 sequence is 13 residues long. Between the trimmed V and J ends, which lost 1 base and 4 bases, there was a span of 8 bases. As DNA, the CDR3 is TGTGCCAGCAGTGAAGTGAGAGGATACGAGCAGTACTTC. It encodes CASSEVRGYEQYF.

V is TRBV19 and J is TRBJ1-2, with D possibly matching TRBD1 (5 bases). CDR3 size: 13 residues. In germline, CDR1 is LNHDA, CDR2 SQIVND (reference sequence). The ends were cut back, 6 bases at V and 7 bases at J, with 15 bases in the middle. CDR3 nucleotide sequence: TGTGCCAGTAGATTGAAGGGGCGCTCTGGCTACACCTTC. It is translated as CASRLKGRSGYTF.

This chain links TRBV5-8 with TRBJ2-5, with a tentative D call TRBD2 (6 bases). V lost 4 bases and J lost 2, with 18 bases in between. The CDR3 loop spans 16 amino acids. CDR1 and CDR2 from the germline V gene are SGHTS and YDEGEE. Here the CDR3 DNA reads TGTGCCAGCAGCCTCGCGGGTAGCGGTGCACAAGAGACCCAGTACTTC. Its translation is CASSLAGSGAQETQYF. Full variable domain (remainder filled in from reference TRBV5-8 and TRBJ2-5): EAGVTQSPTHLIKTRGQQATLRCSPISGHTSVYWYQQALGLGLQFLLWYDEGEERNRGNFPPRFSGRQFPNYSSELNVNALELEDSALYLCASSLAGSGAQETQYFGPGTRLLVL.

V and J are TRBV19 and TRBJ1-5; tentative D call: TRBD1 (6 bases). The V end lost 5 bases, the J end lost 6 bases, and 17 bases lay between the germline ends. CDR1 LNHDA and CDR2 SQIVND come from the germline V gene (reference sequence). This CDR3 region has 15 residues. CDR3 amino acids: CASSVDRPGPQPQHF. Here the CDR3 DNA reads TGTGCCAGTAGTGTCGACAGGCCCGGGCCTCAGCCCCAGCATTTT.

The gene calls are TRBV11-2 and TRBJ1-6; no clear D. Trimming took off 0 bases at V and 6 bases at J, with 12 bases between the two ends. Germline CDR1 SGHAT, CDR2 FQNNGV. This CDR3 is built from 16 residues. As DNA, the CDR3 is TGTGCCAGCAGCTTAGATTATGGCAGCGCTAATTCACCCCTCCACTTT. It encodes CASSLDYGSANSPLHF.

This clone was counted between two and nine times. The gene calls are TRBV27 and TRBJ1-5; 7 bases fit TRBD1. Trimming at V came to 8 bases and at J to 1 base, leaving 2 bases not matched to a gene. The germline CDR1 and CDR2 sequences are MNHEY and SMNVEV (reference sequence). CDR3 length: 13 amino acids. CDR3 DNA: TGTGCCAGCTGGACAGGCAGCAATCAGCCCCAGCATTTT. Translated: CASWTGSNQPQHF.

This chain's CDR3 is CASSLAQGSLILHF. CDR3 nucleotides: TGCGCCAGCAGCTTGGCACAGGGTTCACTTATCCTCCACTTT. The J gene is TRBJ1-6, the V gene TRBV5-1, with a tentative D call TRBD1 (6 bases). The V and J ends lost 0 bases and 15 bases respectively, with 16 bases between them. The CDR3 is 14 residues long. The germline gives CDR1 SGHRS, CDR2 YFSETQ.

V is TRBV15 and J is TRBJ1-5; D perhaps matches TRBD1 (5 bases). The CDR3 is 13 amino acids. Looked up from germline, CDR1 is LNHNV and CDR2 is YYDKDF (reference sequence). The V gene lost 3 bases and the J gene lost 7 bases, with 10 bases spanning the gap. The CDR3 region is CATSSQGEQPQHF. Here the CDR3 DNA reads TGTGCCACCAGCAGCCAGGGCGAGCAGCCCCAGCATTTT.

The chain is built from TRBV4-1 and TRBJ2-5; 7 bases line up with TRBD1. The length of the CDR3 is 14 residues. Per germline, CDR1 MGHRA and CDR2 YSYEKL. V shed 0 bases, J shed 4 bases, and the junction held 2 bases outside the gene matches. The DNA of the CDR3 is TGCGCCAGCAGCCAAGATCAGGGGGTAGAGACCCAGTACTTC. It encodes CASSQDQGVETQYF.

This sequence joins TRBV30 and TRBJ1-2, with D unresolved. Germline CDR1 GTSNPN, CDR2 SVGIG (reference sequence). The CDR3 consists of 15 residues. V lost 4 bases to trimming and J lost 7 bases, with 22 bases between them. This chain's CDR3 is CAWMLVGGGAGGYTF. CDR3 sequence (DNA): TGTGCCTGGATGCTGGTAGGAGGAGGCGCAGGTGGCTACACCTTC.

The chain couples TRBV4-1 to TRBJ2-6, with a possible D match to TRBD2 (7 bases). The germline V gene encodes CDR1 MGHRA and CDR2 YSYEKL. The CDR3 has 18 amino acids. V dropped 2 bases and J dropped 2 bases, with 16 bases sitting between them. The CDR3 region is CASSQIGGGQAGANVLTF. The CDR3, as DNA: TGCGCCAGCAGCCAAATTGGGGGGGGCCAAGCTGGGGCCAACGTCCTGACTTTC.

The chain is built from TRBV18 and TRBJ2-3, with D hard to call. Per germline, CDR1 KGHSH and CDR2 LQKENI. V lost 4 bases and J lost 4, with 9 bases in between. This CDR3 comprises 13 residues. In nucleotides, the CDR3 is TGTGCCAGCTCACTCCCCCCCGCAGATACGCAGTATTTT. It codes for CASSLPPADTQYF.

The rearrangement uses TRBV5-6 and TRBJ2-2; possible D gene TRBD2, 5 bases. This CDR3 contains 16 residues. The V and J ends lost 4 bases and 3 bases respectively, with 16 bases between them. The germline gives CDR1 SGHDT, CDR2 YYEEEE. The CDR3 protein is CASSRGPRADTGELFF. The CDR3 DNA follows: TGTGCCAGCAGCCGTGGACCCAGAGCGGACACCGGGGAGCTGTTTTTT.

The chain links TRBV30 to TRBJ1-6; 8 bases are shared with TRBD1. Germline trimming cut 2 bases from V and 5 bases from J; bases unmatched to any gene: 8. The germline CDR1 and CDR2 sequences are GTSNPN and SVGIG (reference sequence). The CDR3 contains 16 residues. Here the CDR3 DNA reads TGTGCCTGGAGTCCACAGGGGGGATCGAATAATTCACCCCTCCACTTT. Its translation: CAWSPQGGSNNSPLHF.

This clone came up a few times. The CDR3 coding sequence is TGCGCCAGCAGCGTGGGACAGGCGGGCGAGCAGTACTTC. Amino acids: CASSVGQAGEQYF. V usage is TRBV5-1 and J usage is TRBJ2-7, with TRBD1 matching 8 bases. Looked up from germline, CDR1 is SGHRS and CDR2 is YFSETQ. The CDR3 consists of 13 residues. Unmatched junction bases numbered 6, after V lost 4 bases and J lost 6 bases. Filled out from reference TRBV5-1 and TRBJ2-7, the complete variable domain reads KAGVTQTPRYLIKTRGQQVTLSCSPISGHRSVSWYQQTPGQGLQFLFEYFSETQRNKGNFPGRFSGRQFSNSRSEMNVSTLELGDSALYLCASSVGQAGEQYFGPGTRLTVT.

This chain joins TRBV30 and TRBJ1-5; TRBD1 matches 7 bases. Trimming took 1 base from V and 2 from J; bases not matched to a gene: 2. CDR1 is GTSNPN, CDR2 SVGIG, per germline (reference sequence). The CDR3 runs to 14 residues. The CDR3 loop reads CAWSGGQGNQPQHF. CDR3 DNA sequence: TGTGCCTGGAGTGGTGGACAGGGCAATCAGCCCCAGCATTTT.

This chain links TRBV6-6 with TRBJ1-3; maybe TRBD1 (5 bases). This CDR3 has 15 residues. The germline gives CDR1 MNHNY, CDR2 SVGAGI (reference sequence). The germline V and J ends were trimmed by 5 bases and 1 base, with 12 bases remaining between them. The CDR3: CASSLGGVSGNTIYF. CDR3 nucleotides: TGTGCCAGCAGTCTCGGAGGGGTTTCTGGAAACACCATATATTTT.

The CDR3 reads CASRLQGQPNEKLFF. The DNA of the CDR3 is TGCGCCAGCCGGCTACAGGGACAGCCTAATGAAAAACTGTTTTTT. V and J are TRBV5-1 and TRBJ1-4, with TRBD1 matching 7 bases. CDR3 size: 15 residues. Germline V gives CDR1 SGHRS, CDR2 YFSETQ. V was clipped by 7 bases and J by 3 bases; unmatched bases: 9.

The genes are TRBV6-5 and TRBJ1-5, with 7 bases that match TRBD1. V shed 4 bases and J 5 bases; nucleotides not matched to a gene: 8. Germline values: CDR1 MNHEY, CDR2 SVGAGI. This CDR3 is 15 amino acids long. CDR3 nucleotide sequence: TGTGCCAGCAGTTTTAGTGGACAGGCGGATCAGCCCCAGCATTTT. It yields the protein CASSFSGQADQPQHF.